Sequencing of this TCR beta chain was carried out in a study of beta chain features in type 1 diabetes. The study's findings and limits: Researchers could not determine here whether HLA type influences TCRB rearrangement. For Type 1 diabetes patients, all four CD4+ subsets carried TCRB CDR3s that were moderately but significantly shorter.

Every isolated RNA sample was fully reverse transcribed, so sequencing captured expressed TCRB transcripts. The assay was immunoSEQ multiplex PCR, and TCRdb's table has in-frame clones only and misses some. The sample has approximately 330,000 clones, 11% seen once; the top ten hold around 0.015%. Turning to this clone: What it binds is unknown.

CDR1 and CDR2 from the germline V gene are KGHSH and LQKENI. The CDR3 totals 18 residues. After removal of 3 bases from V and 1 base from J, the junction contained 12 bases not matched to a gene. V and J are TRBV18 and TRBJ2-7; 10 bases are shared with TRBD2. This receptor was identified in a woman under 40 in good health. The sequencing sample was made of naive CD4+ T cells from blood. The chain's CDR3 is CASSPIPPSGSKSYEQYF. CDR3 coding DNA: TGTGCCAGCTCACCTATTCCCCCTAGCGGGAGTAAATCCTACGAGCAGTACTTC.